Shown below are 31 T cell receptor beta chains from a single sample sequenced in a study of OX40 agonist ivuxolimab in advanced cancers. The assay was immunoSEQ multiplex PCR, and TCRdb's table has in-frame clones only and misses some. Here the sample spans 82,000 or so clones, roughly 92% being singletons. The sequences come from CD4+ or CD8+ T cells sorted from blood, collected in a trial of the OX40 agonist ivuxolimab. Every receptor here comes from an adult with an advanced solid tumor such as melanoma, head and neck, liver or kidney cancer.

The V call is TRBV20-1, the J call TRBJ2-1, with 7 positions matching TRBD1. The CDR3 has 11 residues. Looked up from germline, CDR1 is DFQATT and CDR2 is SNEGSKA (reference sequence). The V gene end was trimmed by 7 bases and the J gene end by 6 bases; junction bases not matched to a gene: 3. CDR3 residues: CSVDRVNEQFF. DNA for the CDR3: TGCAGTGTCGACAGGGTCAATGAGCAGTTCTTC.

The chain links TRBV2 to TRBJ2-2; D perhaps matches TRBD2 (7 bases). Trimming left V 7 bases short and J 5 bases short, with 14 bases between. Germline-derived CDR1 and CDR2 are SNHLY and FYNNEI. This CDR3 has 14 amino acids. CDR3 residues: CASKVGGGTGELFF. DNA for the CDR3: TGTGCCAGCAAGGTGGGAGGGGGGACCGGGGAGCTGTTTTTT.

V and J are TRBV19 and TRBJ2-5, with 11 bases that match TRBD1. The V and J ends lost 10 bases and 5 bases, in that order; junction bases with no gene match: 6. The CDR3 runs 13 residues. Germline V gene lookup returns CDR1 LNHDA and CDR2 SQIVND (reference sequence). In DNA form, the CDR3 reads TGTGCCACCCGGACAGGGGGCTCGGAGACCCAGTACTTC. The encoded protein is CATRTGGSETQYF.

The genes are TRBV10-3 and TRBJ1-1; tentatively, D is TRBD1 (5 bases). The CDR3 loop spans 14 amino acids. Trimming cost V 4 bases and J 2 bases, with 11 bases left between them. Germline V lookup: CDR1 ENHRY, CDR2 SYGVKD. This chain's CDR3 is CAISAGGSNTEAFF. CDR3 nucleotides: TGTGCCATCAGTGCCGGGGGGAGCAACACTGAAGCTTTCTTT.

V usage is TRBV7-2 and J usage is TRBJ2-1, with TRBD2 identical over 9 bases. Unmatched junction bases numbered 1, after V lost 1 base and J lost 3 bases. CDR1 and CDR2 from the germline V gene are SGHTA and FQGNSA. CDR3 length equals 15 residues. CDR3: CASSLDSGSYNEQFF. CDR3 sequence (DNA): TGTGCCAGCAGCTTAGATAGCGGGAGCTACAATGAGCAGTTCTTC.

The V gene is TRBV27, the J gene TRBJ2-7; D is ambiguous. Trimming cost V 5 bases and J 0 bases, with 8 bases left between them. The CDR3 covers 13 residues. Germline CDR1 is MNHEY and CDR2 is SMNVEV (reference sequence). The CDR3 protein is CASSPYPSYEQYF. The CDR3 bases are TGTGCCAGCAGTCCTTATCCCTCCTACGAGCAGTACTTC.

The chain couples TRBV4-2 to TRBJ2-3; 15 bases match TRBD2. Germline lookup yields CDR1 LGHNA and CDR2 YNFKEQ. This CDR3 is 21 amino acids long. J was trimmed by 2 bases and V by 0 bases; bases with no gene match: 12. The CDR3: CASSQDGTSGRHQHSTDTQYF. In DNA form, the CDR3 reads TGTGCCAGCAGCCAAGATGGGACTAGCGGGAGGCATCAGCACTCCACAGATACGCAGTATTTT.

The chain uses TRBV7-9 and TRBJ2-3; TRBD1 matches 7 bases. The CDR3 sequence is 16 residues long. V gave up 3 bases and J gave up 6 bases; unmatched junction bases: 12. CDR1 and CDR2 from the germline V gene are SEHNR and FQNEAQ (reference sequence). The CDR3 DNA follows: TGTGCCAGCAGCTTCCCATCCGACAGGGTTTCGGATACGCAGTATTTT. It is translated as CASSFPSDRVSDTQYF. The whole variable domain, remainder taken from reference TRBV7-9 and TRBJ2-3, is DTGVSQNPRHKITKRGQNVTFRCDPISEHNRLYWYRQTLGQGPEFLTYFQNEAQLEKSRLLSDRFSAERPKGSFSTLEIQRTEQGDSAMYLCASSFPSDRVSDTQYFGPGTRLTVL.

The chain recombines TRBV9 with TRBJ1-2; D might be TRBD1 (6 bases). CDR1 and CDR2 (germline): SGDLS, YYNGEE. Trimming shortened V by 2 bases and J by 8 bases, and 19 bases separated the two germline ends. The CDR3 spans 15 residues. The CDR3 protein is CASSVGVPGVGGYTF. The CDR3 DNA is TGTGCCAGCAGCGTGGGCGTTCCAGGGGTGGGCGGCTACACCTTC.

As to this clone: Germline is not matched at one junction end, which may reflect a read error. V and J are TRBV19 and TRBJ2-1; D ambiguous. In germline, CDR1 is LNHDA, CDR2 SQIVND (reference sequence). This CDR3 has 14 residues. The CDR3 DNA reads TGTACCAGTAGTCCAGACCTCTGGGCCACGGGGCAGTTCTTC. Its protein product is CTSSPDLWATGQFF.

This chain links TRBV9 with TRBJ1-3; TRBD1 agrees at 7 bases. This CDR3 contains 14 residues. Losses at the gene ends were 6 bases for V and 0 bases for J; bases not matched to a gene: 3. The germline V gene has CDR1 SGDLS and CDR2 YYNGEE. CDR3 bases: TGTGCCAGCAATTCAGGGGGCTCTGGAAACACCATATATTTT. Translation: CASNSGGSGNTIYF.

V and J are TRBV5-4 and TRBJ1-1; weak D call: TRBD1 (5 bases). The CDR3 spans 15 residues. The germline CDR1 and CDR2 sequences are SGHNT and YYREEE (reference sequence). V was shortened by 0 bases and J by 5 bases, with 14 bases between the two germline ends. The CDR3 protein is CASSLDGLGGTEAFF. CDR3 nucleotide sequence: TGTGCCAGCAGCTTGGACGGCCTGGGGGGGACTGAAGCTTTCTTT.

Only one count was recorded for this clone. This chain connects TRBV6-6 to TRBJ2-7; TRBD2 matches 8 bases. CDR1 and CDR2 (germline): MNHNY, SVGAGI (reference sequence). The CDR3 sequence is 13 residues long. The J segment lost 11 bases and the V segment lost 6 bases, leaving 12 bases of the junction unmatched. In nucleotides, the CDR3 is TGTGCCAGCAGACCCGGGGGGGAGGGTTTGGAGTACTTC. Its protein is CASRPGGEGLEYF.

The chain couples TRBV20-1 to TRBJ2-1; D gene ambiguous. The length of the CDR3 is 11 residues. Trimming pared 6 bases from V and 7 bases from J, leaving 10 bases between. Germline CDR1 and CDR2: DFQATT and SNEGSKA (reference sequence). CDR3 region: CSAPRFNEQFF. DNA for the CDR3: TGCAGTGCCCCTCGTTTTAATGAGCAGTTCTTC.

This sequence joins TRBV7-2 and TRBJ2-7; D is ambiguous. CDR1 and CDR2 (germline): SGHTA, FQGNSA. The CDR3 consists of 15 residues. With 1 base removed from V and 1 base from J, the gap between germline ends came to 11 bases. CDR3 sequence reads: CASSLGYSESYEQYF. The CDR3 DNA is TGTGCCAGCAGCTTAGGCTACAGTGAATCCTACGAGCAGTACTTC.

The rearrangement links TRBV6-6 to TRBJ2-5; possible D gene TRBD1, 5 bases. This CDR3 comprises 13 residues. Germline V gives CDR1 MNHNY, CDR2 SVGAGI (reference sequence). V gave up 0 bases and J gave up 4 bases, with 6 bases separating them. CDR3 DNA sequence: TGTGCCAGCAGTTACTCGGGGCGAGAGACCCAGTACTTC. This codes for CASSYSGRETQYF.

The chain joins TRBV2 to TRBJ1-4, with TRBD1 matching 7 bases. Per germline, CDR1 SNHLY and CDR2 FYNNEI. CDR3 length equals 15 residues. With V trimmed by 5 bases and J by 3 bases, 6 bases remained unmatched. The CDR3 is CASSQLTGSNEKLFF. The CDR3 DNA is TGTGCCAGCAGTCAACTGACAGGGTCTAATGAAAAACTGTTTTTT.

This chain uses TRBV7-2 with TRBJ2-3; 8 nucleotides agree with TRBD2. The germline CDR1 and CDR2 sequences are SGHTA and FQGNSA. V trimming: 5 bases; J trimming: 7 bases; junction bases outside the gene matches: 11. The CDR3 totals 15 residues. In DNA, the CDR3 is TGTGCCAGCAGCCAAGGCGGGACTAGTCGTAATACGCAGTATTTT. It specifies CASSQGGTSRNTQYF. Using reference TRBV7-2 and TRBJ2-3 for the parts outside the CDR3, the full variable domain is GAGVSQSPSNKVTEKGKDVELRCDPISGHTALYWYRQSLGQGLEFLIYFQGNSAPDKSGLPSDRFSAERTGGSVSTLTIQRTQQEDSAVYLCASSQGGTSRNTQYFGPGTRLTVL.

This clone came up once. This chain joins TRBV5-1 and TRBJ2-7, with 9 bases that match TRBD2. There are 16 residues in the CDR3. The V gene's germline CDR1 is SGHRS and CDR2 YFSETQ. Trimming at V came to 0 bases and at J to 6 bases, leaving 10 bases not matched to a gene. CDR3 in amino acids: CASSLGPGLAGIEQYF. CDR3 sequence (DNA): TGCGCCAGCAGCTTGGGTCCGGGACTAGCAGGTATCGAGCAGTACTTC.

This sequence joins TRBV29-1 and TRBJ2-3; D is possibly TRBD1 or TRBD2 (5 bases each). The CDR3 covers 12 residues. The V gene's germline CDR1 is SQVTM and CDR2 ANQGSEA. Deletions cut 7 bases from V and 0 bases from J, with 8 bases between. The CDR3 bases are TGCAGCGGGGACGGAAGCACAGATACGCAGTATTTT. It yields the protein CSGDGSTDTQYF.

The table lists this clone with a few counts. The rearrangement links TRBV28 to TRBJ1-2, with 9 bases lining up with TRBD1. The CDR3 extends over 18 amino acids. Germline V gene sequence: CDR1 MDHEN, CDR2 SYDVKM. Trimming at V came to 2 bases and at J to 3 bases, leaving 13 bases not matched to a gene. CDR3 coding DNA: TGTGCCAGCAGTTTAATGGGACAGGGAGACCCTAGAGACTATGGCTACACCTTC. Translating it yields CASSLMGQGDPRDYGYTF.

The chain employs TRBV6-1 and TRBJ2-3; D may match TRBD1 or TRBD2 (5 bases each). The CDR3 extends over 12 amino acids. V dropped 6 bases and J dropped 6 bases, with 10 bases sitting between them. CDR1 is MNHNS, CDR2 SASEGT, per germline. DNA for the CDR3: TGTGCCAGCAGCCGGGGCGTGGATACGCAGTATTTT. Translation gives CASSRGVDTQYF.

The V call is TRBV5-5, the J call TRBJ2-6; D gene unclear. V lost 0 bases and J 2 bases, leaving 9 bases between the germline ends. Germline lookup yields CDR1 SGHKS and CDR2 YYEKEE (reference sequence). The CDR3 length is 16 residues. CDR3 sequence: CASSLGVGPGANVLTF. CDR3 nucleotide sequence: TGTGCCAGCAGCTTGGGTGTAGGGCCTGGGGCCAACGTCCTGACTTTC.

This sequence joins TRBV28 and TRBJ2-5; D not certain. Trimming stripped 5 bases from V and 5 bases from J, with 18 bases between. CDR1 and CDR2 (germline): MDHEN, SYDVKM. CDR3 length equals 15 residues. For the CDR3, the DNA is TGTGCCAGCAGTACAACCTCCGGTTCGGGCGAGACCCAGTACTTC. It codes for CASSTTSGSGETQYF.

The rearrangement joins TRBV7-9 to TRBJ1-5, with D uncertain. Trimming removed 2 bases from V and 6 bases from J, with 8 bases in between. The CDR3 covers 13 residues. Germline CDR1 reads SEHNR; CDR2 reads FQNEAQ (reference sequence). This CDR3 is CASSLSQLQPQHF. For the CDR3, the DNA is TGTGCCAGCAGCTTAAGCCAGCTTCAGCCCCAGCATTTT. Combining the CDR3 with reference TRBV7-9 and TRBJ1-5 gives the whole variable domain DTGVSQNPRHKITKRGQNVTFRCDPISEHNRLYWYRQTLGQGPEFLTYFQNEAQLEKSRLLSDRFSAERPKGSFSTLEIQRTEQGDSAMYLCASSLSQLQPQHFGDGTRLSIL.

J is TRBJ1-1 and V is TRBV5-1, with 9 bases fitting TRBD1. The CDR3 has 16 amino acids. From germline, CDR1 is SGHRS and CDR2 YFSETQ. V lost 4 bases, J lost 5 bases, and 12 bases stayed unmatched. The CDR3 DNA sequence: TGCGCCAGCAGCGCGGGAGACAGGGGGTCGAGGACTGAAGCTTTCTTT. The encoded protein is CASSAGDRGSRTEAFF.

The gene calls are TRBV10-1 and TRBJ1-2; TRBD1 is a possible D gene (6 bases). The ends were cut back, 3 bases at V and 8 bases at J, with 22 bases in the middle. The CDR3 extends over 16 amino acids. The germline V gene encodes CDR1 WNHNN and CDR2 SYGVQD (reference sequence). The CDR3 sequence is CASSDPKDRLLRGYTF. Here the CDR3 DNA reads TGCGCCAGCAGTGATCCAAAAGACAGGCTTCTCCGGGGCTACACCTTC.

The chain uses TRBV5-6 and TRBJ2-3; a possible D gene is TRBD2 (5 bases). There are 16 residues in the CDR3. V shed 0 bases and J shed 4 bases, with 15 bases lying between them. Germline loops: CDR1 SGHDT, CDR2 YYEEEE. The CDR3 here is CASSLERLLLPDTQYF. DNA for the CDR3: TGTGCCAGCAGCTTGGAACGACTACTTCTCCCAGATACGCAGTATTTT.

The chain has TRBV6-1 and TRBJ2-2; a possible D gene is TRBD1 (6 bases). Germline V gene data show CDR1 as MNHNS and CDR2 as SASEGT. Trimming removed 4 bases at V and 6 bases at J, with 18 bases between. The CDR3 loop spans 16 amino acids. The CDR3 coding sequence is TGTGCCAGCAGTGGGGGGCCCACCCCAACTCCCGGGGAGCTGTTTTTT. This codes for CASSGGPTPTPGELFF.

The rearrangement uses TRBV11-3 and TRBJ2-2, with D possibly TRBD2 on 6 matching bases. Looked up from germline, CDR1 is SGHNT and CDR2 is YENEEA. The germline V and J ends were trimmed by 2 bases and 1 base, with 11 bases remaining between them. The CDR3 contains 16 residues. The CDR3 DNA is TGTGCCAGCAGCTTAATCGGCGGGGTGAACACCGGGGAGCTGTTTTTT. Translating it yields CASSLIGGVNTGELFF.

This chain links TRBV19 with TRBJ2-5; 12 nucleotides match TRBD1. The CDR3 contains 15 residues. Germline CDR1 reads LNHDA; CDR2 reads SQIVND (reference sequence). V lost 10 bases to trimming and J lost 5 bases; unmatched junction nucleotides: 11. The CDR3 reads CATQRDRGRSETQYF. CDR3 bases: TGTGCCACGCAGAGGGACAGGGGGCGCTCGGAGACCCAGTACTTC. The full variable domain, in which reference TRBV19 and TRBJ2-5 provide the parts outside the CDR3, is DGGITQSPKYLFRKEGQNVTLSCEQNLNHDAMYWYRQDPGQGLRLIYYSQIVNDFQKGDIAEGYSVSREKKESFPLTVTSAQKNPTAFYLCATQRDRGRSETQYFGPGTRLLVL.